These 10 T cell receptor beta chains share one sample of origin, sequenced in a study of vaccination effects on CD4 cells after COVID-19. Sequencing used immunoSEQ multiplex PCR; TCRdb keeps in-frame clones, though not all of them. This sample has about 55,000 clones, with under 75% found just once. Their antigens are not known. Antigen-specific CD4+ T cells expanded by the ViraFEST assay with viral peptide pools were then sequenced. Researchers isolated CD4+ T cells once approximately eleven days of culture had elapsed. Having tested negative for nucleocapsid antibodies, the vaccine recipients showed no prior SARS-CoV-2 infection. Sequenced here: CD4+ T cells from PBMCs cultured with SARS-CoV-2 spike peptides, sampled before COVID-19 vaccination. The receptor source for this set is a human donor who received a COVID-19 vaccine.

This clone was recorded only once. The chain is built from TRBV5-1 and TRBJ2-3, with D unresolved. Germline assignment: CDR1 SGHRS and CDR2 YFSETQ. The CDR3 sequence is 14 residues long. The V gene lost 2 bases and the J gene lost 2 bases, with 9 bases spanning the gap. CDR3 sequence: CASSFGDPTDTQYF. The CDR3 region has the DNA TGCGCCAGCAGCTTTGGCGACCCCACAGATACGCAGTATTTT.

This chain links TRBV19 with TRBJ1-1; 9 bases map to TRBD1. The CDR3 covers 13 residues. The V gene's germline CDR1 is LNHDA and CDR2 SQIVND (reference sequence). Trimming took 8 bases from V and 5 from J; bases not matched to a gene: 6. The CDR3 spells CASGTGWETEAFF. DNA for the CDR3: TGTGCCAGTGGGACAGGGTGGGAAACTGAAGCTTTCTTT. Using reference TRBV19 and TRBJ1-1 for the parts outside the CDR3, the full variable domain is DGGITQSPKYLFRKEGQNVTLSCEQNLNHDAMYWYRQDPGQGLRLIYYSQIVNDFQKGDIAEGYSVSREKKESFPLTVTSAQKNPTAFYLCASGTGWETEAFFGQGTRLTVV.

This chain uses TRBV4-3 with TRBJ2-5, with D possibly TRBD1 on 6 matching bases. CDR3 length: 14 amino acids. Germline-derived CDR1 and CDR2 are LGHNA and YSLEER. Trimming cost V 3 bases and J 4 bases, with 12 bases left between them. CDR3: CASSQLTGSETQYF. The CDR3 bases are TGCGCCAGCAGCCAGCTAACAGGGTCAGAGACCCAGTACTTC.

The sample holds one count of this clone. The J gene is TRBJ1-6, the V gene TRBV9, with D possibly matching TRBD1 (6 bases). Germline V gives CDR1 SGDLS, CDR2 YYNGEE. There are 14 residues in the CDR3. Trimming took off 0 bases at V and 10 bases at J, with 11 bases between the two ends. CDR3 DNA sequence: TGTGCCAGCAGCGTAGAAGGGGGGGGATCACCCCTCCACTTT. This codes for CASSVEGGGSPLHF.

The CDR3 sequence: CASSQTRTPQETQYF. CDR3 nucleotide sequence: TGTGCCAGCAGCCAAACCCGGACGCCCCAAGAGACCCAGTACTTC. The J gene is TRBJ2-5, the V gene TRBV3-1 (or the pseudogene TRBV3-2); D gene uncertain. This CDR3 has 15 residues. V was shortened by 2 bases and J by 1 base, with 11 bases between the two germline ends. Germline V CDR1 and CDR2: LGHDT, YNNKEL (reference sequence).

CDR3 DNA sequence: TGCGCCAGCAGCTTGGGGGGACAGGGGCGTGAAAAACTGTTTTTT. This gives the protein CASSLGGQGREKLFF. The chain joins TRBV5-1 to TRBJ1-4; 10 nucleotides match TRBD1. Looked up from germline, CDR1 is SGHRS and CDR2 is YFSETQ. This CDR3 has 15 residues. V gave up 0 bases and J gave up 7 bases; unmatched junction bases: 3.

CDR3 in DNA: TGTGCCAGCAGCCTTGGTGGAGGGCGAAAGAACACTGAAGCTTTCTTT. It yields the protein CASSLGGGRKNTEAFF. The gene calls are TRBV4-2 and TRBJ1-1; no clear D. The germline V gene has CDR1 LGHNA and CDR2 YNFKEQ. The CDR3 extends over 16 amino acids. The ends were cut back, 4 bases at V and 1 base at J, with 16 bases in the middle.

V and J are TRBV24-1 and TRBJ1-2; D is unresolved. V was pared by 3 bases and J by 4 bases, with 11 bases between. The CDR3 runs to 14 residues. CDR1 is KGHDR, CDR2 SFDVKD, per germline. CDR3 bases: TGTGCCACCAGTGATGAGCAGACAACCTATGGCTACACCTTC. It is translated as CATSDEQTTYGYTF.

The V gene is TRBV5-1, the J gene TRBJ2-1, with a tentative D call TRBD2 (5 bases). From germline, CDR1 is SGHRS and CDR2 YFSETQ. The CDR3 is 15 residues long. Trimming pared 1 base from V and 5 bases from J, leaving 13 bases between. The CDR3 DNA reads as TGCGCCAGCAGCTTGAGTCTGCGGGCGAACAATGAGCAGTTCTTC. This gives the protein CASSLSLRANNEQFF.

The chain joins TRBV19 to TRBJ2-7; 12 nucleotides line up with TRBD1. The V gene's germline CDR1 is LNHDA and CDR2 SQIVND (reference sequence). The CDR3 is 13 amino acids. V shed 10 bases, J shed 5 bases, and the junction held 6 bases outside the gene matches. The CDR3 sequence is CATLGQGANEQYF. The CDR3 nucleotides are TGTGCCACCCTGGGACAGGGGGCTAACGAGCAGTACTTC. The whole variable domain, filled in from reference TRBV19 and TRBJ2-7, reads DGGITQSPKYLFRKEGQNVTLSCEQNLNHDAMYWYRQDPGQGLRLIYYSQIVNDFQKGDIAEGYSVSREKKESFPLTVTSAQKNPTAFYLCATLGQGANEQYFGPGTRLTVT.